The source of this TCR beta chain is a study of blood T cell repertoires in COVID-19. Overall study context: T cells, B-cell-depleted T cells, or PBMCs supplied cDNA or gDNA.

The authors' processing: For nucleated cells, counts were estimated from reference gene primer amplification. Profiling relied on immunoSEQ multiplex PCR, and the TCRdb table lists in-frame clones only, not all of them. V and J calls and clone size are copied from that table; D and trimming were computed from the DNA. The table has over 150,000 clones, about 80% seen once. Looked up from germline, CDR1 is ENHRY and CDR2 is SYGVKD. The CDR3 runs 14 residues. Trimming left V 3 bases short and J 8 bases short, with 13 bases between. V usage is TRBV10-3 and J usage is TRBJ1-4; no reliable D call. The sample comprised peripheral blood. This receptor was obtained from a woman aged 55-69 years with acute or convalescent COVID-19. The CDR3 sequence is CAISDPRTGEKLFF. The CDR3 nucleotides read TGTGCCATCAGTGACCCCCGGACTGGCGAAAAACTGTTTTTT.